A selection of T cell receptor beta chains follows, all from one sample in a study of T cells after posttransplantation cyclophosphamide. Sequencing used immunoSEQ multiplex PCR; TCRdb keeps in-frame clones, though not all of them. The sample records about 22,000 clones, roughly nine tenths being singletons. This sample comprised PBMCs, obtained after allogeneic stem cell transplant with posttransplant cyclophosphamide. These receptors originate from a female patient aged 30 to 40 who received an allogeneic stem cell transplant from an unrelated donor, was CMV-positive, and had no GVHD. Some T cells may be the graft donor's. The CDR3 runs from the conserved cysteine through the conserved F or W. D genes are given only for firm matches. Clone size is shown for a subset of rows, as once, few, many or a class of expanded clone.

v_gene,j_gene,abundance,d_gene,len,CDR3nt,CDR3aa
TRBV5-1,TRBJ2-2,-,-,13,TGCGCCAGCAGCTTGGATAGCACCGGGGAGCTGTTTTTT,CASSLDSTGELFF
TRBV5-1,TRBJ2-5,-,-,16,TGCGCCAGCAGCCGGGGGACGGAAAGATACCAAGAGACCCAGTACTTC,CASSRGTERYQETQYF
TRBV7-3,TRBJ2-1,once,TRBD2,15,TGTGCCAGCAGCTTAGGTAGCGGGGGGGCCTATGAGCAGTTCTTC,CASSLGSGGAYEQFF
TRBV5-1,TRBJ1-3,-,-,14,TGCGCCAGCAGCCAGGACAGCTCTGGAAACACCATATATTTT,CASSQDSSGNTIYF
TRBV6-1,TRBJ1-6,-,-,16,TGTGCCAGCAGTGAGTCCGGTCGCTCCTATAATTCACCCCTCCACTTT,CASSESGRSYNSPLHF
TRBV19,TRBJ2-2,-,TRBD1,17,TGTGCCAGTAGTATCTCGTACGGGACAGCGAACACCGGGGAGCTGTTTTTT,CASSISYGTANTGELFF
TRBV9,TRBJ2-5,-,TRBD1,13,TGTGCCAGCAATACAGGGACAGGGGAGACCCAGTACTTC,CASNTGTGETQYF
TRBV28,TRBJ1-2,-,TRBD1,16,TGTGCCAGCAGACACTCTGGACAGGGGGGTAGCTATGGCTACACCTTC,CASRHSGQGGSYGYTF
TRBV7-9,TRBJ2-1,-,TRBD2,17,TGTGCCAGCAGCCCCAAACTAGCGTTTAGCTCCTACAATGAGCAGTTCTTC,CASSPKLAFSSYNEQFF
TRBV9,TRBJ2-3,-,TRBD2,16,TGTGCCAGCAGCGTAGATGGCGGGGGGGCGCCAGATACGCAGTATTTT,CASSVDGGGAPDTQYF